This TCR beta chain was found in a study of Tregs in tolerant kidney transplant recipients. Study details: Mixed chimerism was transient after nonmyeloablative marrow transplants from related graft donors.

Some clones are missing from TCRdb's copy, which holds only in-frame ones; the method was immunoSEQ multiplex PCR. The repertoire holds about 110,000 clones, with 90% as singletons. A word on this clone: Antigen unknown.

V lost 4 bases and J lost 1, with 8 bases in between. Germline CDR1 reads MDHEN; CDR2 reads SYDVKM. The CDR3 spans 15 residues. General study results and limits: This study did not directly address biological reproducibility. Findings come from small patient numbers and require larger validation.

The V call is TRBV28, the J call TRBJ2-6, with D uncertain. The TCR originated in a human donor who received a combined kidney and bone marrow transplant. The sample consisted of CD4+ T cells from blood, taken before the transplant. Written as DNA, the CDR3 is TGTGCCAGCAGTTACGGAGTTTCTGGGGCCAACGTCCTGACTTTC. As protein: CASSYGVSGANVLTF.